What follows is one T cell receptor (beta chain) and its context. The antigen remains undetermined. The use of a sample-barcoded 5' primer and a J-beta primer mix characterized a second PCR of 7 to 11 cycles. Each of the samples gave a minimum of 2.5 million paired-end reads that contained CDR3. TCRdb independently ran MiXCR on the 5' RACE reads; one entry per CDR3 protein. The sample carries roughly 2 million distinct CDR3 sequences, about 49% recorded once. The entry originates in a study of blood T cells in healthy people across ages. Study findings and constraints: Greater diversity and more naive CD4+ cells were seen in long-lived donors than in aged donors. Measured against age, TCR beta diversity per million T cells decreased in a roughly linear manner. Strong correlation linked observed beta diversity and percent naive T cells.

Material for sequencing was blood. This clonotype was sampled from a woman in her thirties or forties in good health.

CDR3 DNA sequence: TGTGCCAGCAGCTTAGTAAGGGACAGGGGCAAGTACAATGAGCAGTTCTTC. It translates to CASSLVRDRGKYNEQFF. The chain combines TRBV7-8 with TRBJ2-1; TRBD1 agrees at 10 bases. The germline gives CDR1 SGHVS, CDR2 FQNEAQ. Germline trimming cut 1 base from V and 4 bases from J; bases unmatched to any gene: 7. This CDR3 spans 17 amino acids.